The 24 T cell receptor beta chains listed next were all sequenced from one sample in a study of blood T cell repertoires in COVID-19. Produced via immunoSEQ multiplex PCR; TCRdb's table is partial and in-frame only. The data show about 270,000 clones, around nine tenths seen once. The material sequenced was PBMCs or T cells enriched from blood (not recorded which). The receptors originated from a woman between 18 and 29 years old who had recovered from COVID-19.

The CDR3, as DNA: TGCAGCATTTTACAGGGGTGGAACACTGAAGCTTTCTTT. Protein sequence: CSILQGWNTEAFF. V is TRBV29-1 and J is TRBJ1-1, with TRBD1 matching over 7 bases. V dropped 8 bases and J dropped 1; count of bases not matched to a gene: 7. This CDR3 spans 13 amino acids. Germline CDR1 and CDR2: SQVTM and ANQGSEA.

The J gene is TRBJ2-1, the V gene TRBV2; D remains unclear. Trimming stripped 7 bases from V and 3 bases from J, with 10 bases between. The CDR3 spans 13 residues. From germline, CDR1 is SNHLY and CDR2 FYNNEI. The CDR3 DNA reads as TGTGCCAGCAACCAGGCAGGCTACAATGAGCAGTTCTTC. It encodes CASNQAGYNEQFF.

This clone showed up just once. The chain couples TRBV19 to TRBJ1-1; TRBD1 is a possible D gene (5 bases). The CDR3 contains 14 residues. V was pared by 4 bases and J by 2 bases, with 11 bases between. The germline gives CDR1 LNHDA, CDR2 SQIVND (reference sequence). CDR3 residues: CASSTPQGNTEAFF. CDR3 nucleotide sequence: TGTGCCAGTAGTACCCCCCAGGGTAACACTGAAGCTTTCTTT.

V and J are TRBV10-3 and TRBJ1-2; D is possibly TRBD1 (6 bases). The CDR3 contains 15 residues. Germline CDR1 and CDR2: ENHRY and SYGVKD. V dropped 2 bases and J dropped 4 bases, with 14 bases sitting between them. The chain's CDR3 is CAISEEGGGPYGYTF. In DNA, the CDR3 is TGTGCCATCAGTGAGGAGGGTGGGGGCCCCTATGGCTACACCTTC.

The chain couples TRBV27 to TRBJ2-7, with no clear D. Germline CDR1 and CDR2: MNHEY and SMNVEV (reference sequence). V lost 4 bases, J lost 0 bases, and 7 bases lay in between. The CDR3 sequence is 13 residues long. The CDR3 region is CASSSVYSYEQYF. The CDR3 bases are TGTGCCAGCAGTTCGGTGTACTCCTACGAGCAGTACTTC.

The J gene is TRBJ1-6, the V gene TRBV10-3, with D perhaps TRBD1 (5 bases). Trimming removed 10 bases at V and 10 bases at J, with 17 bases between. The CDR3 has 13 residues. Germline V gene data show CDR1 as ENHRY and CDR2 as SYGVKD. The CDR3 here is CATGGELVSPLHF. The CDR3 DNA reads as TGTGCCACCGGGGGGGAGTTGGTCTCACCCCTCCACTTT.

The chain is built from TRBV28 and TRBJ1-5, with D unresolved. Germline values: CDR1 MDHEN, CDR2 SYDVKM. The length of the CDR3 is 15 residues. Trimming left V 1 base short and J 3 bases short, with 10 bases between. In DNA, the CDR3 is TGTGCCAGCAGTTTATCATACGGGAACAATCAGCCCCAGCATTTT. Translating it yields CASSLSYGNNQPQHF. The whole variable domain, filled in from reference TRBV28 and TRBJ1-5, reads DVKVTQSSRYLVKRTGEKVFLECVQDMDHENMFWYRQDPGLGLRLIYFSYDVKMKEKGDIPEGYSVSREKKERFSLILESASTNQTSMYLCASSLSYGNNQPQHFGDGTRLSIL.

The chain carries TRBV5-1 and TRBJ1-4; TRBD1 aligns across 8 bases. This CDR3 contains 16 residues. V was clipped by 1 base and J by 1 base; unmatched bases: 3. Looked up from germline, CDR1 is SGHRS and CDR2 is YFSETQ. CDR3 sequence: CASSLIQGGTNEKLFF. The CDR3 coding sequence is TGCGCCAGCAGCTTGATACAGGGGGGAACTAATGAAAAACTGTTTTTT.

The rearrangement links TRBV2 to TRBJ2-7; D perhaps matches TRBD2 (6 bases). The CDR3 has 14 residues. Germline V CDR1 and CDR2: SNHLY, FYNNEI. Trimming stripped 5 bases from V and 3 bases from J, with 14 bases between. The chain's CDR3 is CASSRSGLNYEQYF. CDR3 coding DNA: TGTGCCAGCAGTCGTTCGGGACTTAACTACGAGCAGTACTTC.

The V call is TRBV6-6, the J call TRBJ1-2; D unresolved. This CDR3 is 15 amino acids long. V dropped 6 bases and J dropped 0 bases, with 14 bases sitting between them. Looked up from germline, CDR1 is MNHNY and CDR2 is SVGAGI (reference sequence). The DNA for the CDR3 is TGTGCCAGCAGCCTCGTGGCTCAACCTAACTATGGCTACACCTTC. This encodes CASSLVAQPNYGYTF.

This chain uses TRBV27 with TRBJ1-1; D possibly corresponds to TRBD1 (5 bases). CDR1 and CDR2 (germline): MNHEY, SMNVEV (reference sequence). Between the trimmed V and J ends, which lost 0 bases and 0 bases, there was a span of 14 bases. The CDR3 sequence is 17 residues long. DNA of the CDR3: TGTGCCAGCAGTTTATCCCCGGGCGGACACTTGAACACTGAAGCTTTCTTT. This gives the protein CASSLSPGGHLNTEAFF.

This clone was counted a few times. This rearrangement joins TRBV29-1 to TRBJ1-5; TRBD1 is a possible D gene (6 bases). This CDR3 has 13 amino acids. Between the trimmed V and J ends, which lost 7 bases and 6 bases, there was a span of 16 bases. CDR1 and CDR2 (germline): SQVTM, ANQGSEA. The CDR3 protein is CSGSQGLGQPQHF. For the CDR3, the DNA is TGCAGCGGATCACAGGGTTTGGGTCAGCCCCAGCATTTT.

The chain has TRBV12-5 and TRBJ2-7; 8 bases fit TRBD1. The germline V gene has CDR1 LGHNT and CDR2 FRNRAP. J was trimmed by 3 bases and V by 0 bases; bases with no gene match: 13. The CDR3 loop spans 18 amino acids. The CDR3 bases are TGTGCTAGTGGTTTGGTACGCCCCTTTCCTGGACAGGGCTACGAGCAGTACTTC. Translated, it gives CASGLVRPFPGQGYEQYF.

The chain recombines TRBV29-1 with TRBJ1-2, with a tentative D call TRBD1 (5 bases). V lost 6 bases, J lost 6 bases, and 26 bases lay in between. Germline V CDR1 and CDR2: SQVTM, ANQGSEA. The CDR3 is made up of 16 amino acids. For the CDR3, the DNA is TGCAGCGTCCCTGCCGACCCCGGCCTGGGGCACGATGGCTACACCTTC. As protein: CSVPADPGLGHDGYTF.

V gene TRBV4-1 combines with J gene TRBJ1-3, with 8 positions matching TRBD1. Germline V lookup: CDR1 MGHRA, CDR2 YSYEKL. CDR3 length equals 15 residues. With 2 bases clipped from V and 6 bases from J, the junction kept 6 bases outside the gene matches. CDR3 in DNA: TGCGCCAGCAGCCAACCTACAGGGGGAAAAAACACCATATATTTT. Protein product: CASSQPTGGKNTIYF.

The rearrangement joins TRBV11-2 to TRBJ1-1; D gene ambiguous. The CDR3 consists of 12 residues. Germline loops: CDR1 SGHAT, CDR2 FQNNGV. The V and J ends lost 11 bases and 1 base respectively, with 11 bases between them. CDR3 DNA sequence: TGTGCCGGACGAGGGAAGAACACTGAAGCTTTCTTT. This sequence encodes CAGRGKNTEAFF.

This clone has only one observation. CDR3 amino acids: CASSSGSGVSSYNEQFF. The CDR3 DNA is TGTGCCAGCAGCTCCGGCAGCGGGGTTAGCTCCTACAATGAGCAGTTCTTC. The J gene is TRBJ2-1, the V gene TRBV13; TRBD2 agrees at 7 bases. CDR1 PRHDT and CDR2 FYEKMQ come from the germline V gene (reference sequence). With V trimmed by 4 bases and J by 0 bases, 9 bases remained unmatched. CDR3 length: 17 residues.

The count of this clone is one. The chain recombines TRBV28 with TRBJ2-1; D possibly corresponds to TRBD1 (6 bases). The V end lost 6 bases, the J end lost 6 bases, and 18 bases lay between the germline ends. The CDR3 consists of 15 residues. Per germline, CDR1 MDHEN and CDR2 SYDVKM. The CDR3 DNA reads TGTGCCAGCAGCTCCTTGACAGGAGTCGGCAATGAGCAGTTCTTC. Translation gives CASSSLTGVGNEQFF.

This rearrangement joins TRBV13 to TRBJ2-7, with TRBD1 matching 7 bases. V was pared by 8 bases and J by 3 bases, with 10 bases of the junction left unmatched. Germline assignment: CDR1 PRHDT and CDR2 FYEKMQ (reference sequence). This CDR3 spans 14 amino acids. The chain's CDR3 is CASENRDSHYEQYF. CDR3 DNA: TGTGCCAGCGAAAACCGGGACAGCCACTACGAGCAGTACTTC.

This chain links TRBV4-3 with TRBJ2-5; TRBD2 might be the D (7 bases). CDR1 LGHNA and CDR2 YSLEER come from the germline V gene. The V and J ends lost 0 bases and 1 base respectively, with 12 bases between them. This CDR3 has 16 residues. CDR3 nucleotide sequence: TGCGCCAGCAGCCAAGAGGGGCGGGGGCGCCAAGAGACCCAGTACTTC. As protein: CASSQEGRGRQETQYF.

The chain has TRBV27 and TRBJ1-6; TRBD1 matches at 8 bases. CDR3 length: 21 amino acids. V was pared by 1 base and J by 1 base, with 15 bases of the junction left unmatched. From germline, CDR1 is MNHEY and CDR2 SMNVEV (reference sequence). CDR3 sequence (DNA): TGTGCCAGCAGTTTATTTTCCCCGGGACAGGTGTATTTTTCCTATAATTCACCCCTCCACTTT. Its protein is CASSLFSPGQVYFSYNSPLHF.

The chain links TRBV13 to TRBJ1-1, with 9 bases that match TRBD1. Germline V CDR1 and CDR2: PRHDT, FYEKMQ (reference sequence). The CDR3 length is 14 residues. Trimming removed 2 bases from V and 8 bases from J; junction bases left unmatched: 6. CDR3 region: CASSLNRGLAEAFF. Written as DNA, the CDR3 is TGTGCCAGCAGCTTAAACAGGGGGCTAGCAGAAGCTTTCTTT.

This chain joins TRBV25-1 and TRBJ1-1; tentatively, D is TRBD1 (6 bases). The CDR3 consists of 16 residues. V was clipped by 8 bases and J by 4 bases, with 23 bases between them. Per germline, CDR1 MGHDK and CDR2 SYGVNS. The CDR3 sequence is CASSPGSGARITEAFF. CDR3 DNA: TGTGCCAGCTCGCCGGGGTCAGGGGCTCGGATCACTGAAGCTTTCTTT. Complete variable domain (other parts from reference TRBV25-1 and TRBJ1-1): EADIYQTPRYLVIGTGKKITLECSQTMGHDKMYWYQQDPGMELHLIHYSYGVNSTEKGDLSSESTVSRIRTEHFPLTLESARPSHTSQYLCASSPGSGARITEAFFGQGTRLTVV.

V gene TRBV7-2 combines with J gene TRBJ1-5; 8 nucleotides match TRBD1. The CDR3 length is 16 residues. Trimming removed 2 bases from V and 6 bases from J; junction bases left unmatched: 9. Germline CDR1 and CDR2: SGHTA and FQGNSA. CDR3 protein: CASSLQGASFGQPQHF. The CDR3 region has the DNA TGTGCCAGCAGCTTACAGGGGGCGAGTTTCGGTCAGCCCCAGCATTTT.